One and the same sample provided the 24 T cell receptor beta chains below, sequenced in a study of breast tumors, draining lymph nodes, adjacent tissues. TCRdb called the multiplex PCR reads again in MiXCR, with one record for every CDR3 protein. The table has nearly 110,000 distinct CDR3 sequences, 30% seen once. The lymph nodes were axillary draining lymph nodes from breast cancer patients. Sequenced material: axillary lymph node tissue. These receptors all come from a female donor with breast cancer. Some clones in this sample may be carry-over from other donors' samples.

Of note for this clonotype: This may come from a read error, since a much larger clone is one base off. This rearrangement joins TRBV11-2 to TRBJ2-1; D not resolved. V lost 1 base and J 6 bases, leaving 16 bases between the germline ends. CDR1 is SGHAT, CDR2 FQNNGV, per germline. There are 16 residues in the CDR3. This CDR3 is CASSLALVAWGNEQFF. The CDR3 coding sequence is TGTGCCAGCAGCTTAGCGTTGGTGGCATGGGGCAATGAGCAGTTCTTC.

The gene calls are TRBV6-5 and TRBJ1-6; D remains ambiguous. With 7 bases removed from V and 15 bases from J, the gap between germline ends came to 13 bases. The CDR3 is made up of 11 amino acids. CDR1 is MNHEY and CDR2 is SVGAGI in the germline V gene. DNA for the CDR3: TGTGCCAGCACCTCGAGGACCTACCTCCACTTT. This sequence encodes CASTSRTYLHF.

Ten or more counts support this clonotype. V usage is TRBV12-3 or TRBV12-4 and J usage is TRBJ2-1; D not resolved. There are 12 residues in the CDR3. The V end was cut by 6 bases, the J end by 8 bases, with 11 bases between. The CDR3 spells CASRGSVYEQFF. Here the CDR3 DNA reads TGTGCCAGCAGGGGTAGTGTTTATGAGCAGTTCTTC.

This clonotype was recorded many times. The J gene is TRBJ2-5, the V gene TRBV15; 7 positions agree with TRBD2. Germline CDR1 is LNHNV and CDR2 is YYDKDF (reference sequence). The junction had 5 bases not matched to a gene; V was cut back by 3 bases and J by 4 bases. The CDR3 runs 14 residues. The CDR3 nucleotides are TGTGCCACCAGCAGCCCAAGCGGGGTAGAGACCCAGTACTTC. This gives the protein CATSSPSGVETQYF.

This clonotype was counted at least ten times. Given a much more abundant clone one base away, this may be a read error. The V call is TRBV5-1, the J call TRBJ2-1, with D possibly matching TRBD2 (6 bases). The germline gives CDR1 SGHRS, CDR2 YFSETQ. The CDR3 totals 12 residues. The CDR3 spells CASSDSGNEHFF. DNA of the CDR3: TGCGCCAGCAGCGATAGCGGCAATGAGCACTTCTTC.

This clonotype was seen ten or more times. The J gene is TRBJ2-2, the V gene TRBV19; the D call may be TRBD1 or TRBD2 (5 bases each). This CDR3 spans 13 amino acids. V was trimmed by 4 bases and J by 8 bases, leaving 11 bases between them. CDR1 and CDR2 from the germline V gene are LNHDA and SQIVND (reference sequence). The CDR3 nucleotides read TGTGCCAGTAGTAGGGGACCTGCTGGGGAGCTGTTTTTT. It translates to CASSRGPAGELFF.

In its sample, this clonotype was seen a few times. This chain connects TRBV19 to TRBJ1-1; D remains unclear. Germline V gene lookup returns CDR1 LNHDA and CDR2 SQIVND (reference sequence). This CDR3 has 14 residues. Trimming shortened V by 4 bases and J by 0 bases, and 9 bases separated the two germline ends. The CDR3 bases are TGTGCCAGTAGTAAACAACCTTTGAACACTGAAGCTTTCTTT. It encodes CASSKQPLNTEAFF.

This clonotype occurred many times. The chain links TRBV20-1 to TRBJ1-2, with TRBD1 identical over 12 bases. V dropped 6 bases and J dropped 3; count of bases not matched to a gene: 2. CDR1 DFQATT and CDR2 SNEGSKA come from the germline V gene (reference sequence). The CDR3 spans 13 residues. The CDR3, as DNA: TGCAGTGCGGGACAGGGGGCGGACTATGGCTACACCTTC. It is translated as CSAGQGADYGYTF.

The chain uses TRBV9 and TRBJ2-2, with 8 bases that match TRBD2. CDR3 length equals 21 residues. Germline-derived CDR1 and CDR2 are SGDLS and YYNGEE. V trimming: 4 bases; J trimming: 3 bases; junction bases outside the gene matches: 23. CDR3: CASSTFTGTSRGGLYTGELFF. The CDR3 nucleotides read TGTGCCAGCAGCACCTTCACTGGAACTTCCCGGGGGGGCCTGTACACCGGGGAGCTGTTTTTT.

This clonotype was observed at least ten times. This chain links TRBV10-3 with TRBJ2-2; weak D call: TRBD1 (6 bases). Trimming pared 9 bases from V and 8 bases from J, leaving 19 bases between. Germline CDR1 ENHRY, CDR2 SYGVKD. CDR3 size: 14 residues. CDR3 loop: CAIGTSKESGELFF. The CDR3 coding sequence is TGTGCCATAGGGACAAGTAAGGAATCAGGGGAGCTGTTTTTT.

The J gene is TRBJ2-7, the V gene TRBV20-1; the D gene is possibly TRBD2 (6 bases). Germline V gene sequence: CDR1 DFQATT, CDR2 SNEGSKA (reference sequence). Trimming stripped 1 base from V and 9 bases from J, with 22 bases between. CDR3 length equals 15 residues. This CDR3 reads CSARGTRERTDGQYF. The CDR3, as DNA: TGCAGTGCTAGAGGGACGCGGGAACGAACGGACGGGCAGTACTTC.

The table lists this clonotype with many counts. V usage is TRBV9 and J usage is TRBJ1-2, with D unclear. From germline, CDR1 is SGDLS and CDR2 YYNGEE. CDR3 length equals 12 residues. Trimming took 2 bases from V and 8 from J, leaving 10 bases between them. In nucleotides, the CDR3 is TGTGCCAGCAGCGTGGATTACGGGGGCTACACCTTC. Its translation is CASSVDYGGYTF.

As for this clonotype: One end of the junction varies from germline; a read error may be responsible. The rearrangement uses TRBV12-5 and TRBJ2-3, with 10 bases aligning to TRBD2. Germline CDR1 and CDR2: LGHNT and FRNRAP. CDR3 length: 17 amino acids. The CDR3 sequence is CASGWGWEREGRDTQYF. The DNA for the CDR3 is TGTGCTAGTGGTTGGGGGTGGGAGCGGGAGGGGAGAGATACGCAGTACTTT.

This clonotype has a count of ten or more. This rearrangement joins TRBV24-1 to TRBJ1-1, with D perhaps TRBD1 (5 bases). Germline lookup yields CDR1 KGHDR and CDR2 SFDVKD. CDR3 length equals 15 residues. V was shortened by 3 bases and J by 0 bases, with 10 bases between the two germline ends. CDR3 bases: TGTGCCACCAGTGATGGGGGACGGTTGAACACTGAAGCTTTCTTT. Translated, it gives CATSDGGRLNTEAFF.

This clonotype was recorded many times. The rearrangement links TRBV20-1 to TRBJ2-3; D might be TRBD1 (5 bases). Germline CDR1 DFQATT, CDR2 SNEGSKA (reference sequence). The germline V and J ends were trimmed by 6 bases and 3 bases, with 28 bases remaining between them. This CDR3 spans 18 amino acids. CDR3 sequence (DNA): TGCAGTGCCAACGGGCTAGGGGCGGTTTCTGTAATGACAGATACGCAGTATTTT. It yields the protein CSANGLGAVSVMTDTQYF.

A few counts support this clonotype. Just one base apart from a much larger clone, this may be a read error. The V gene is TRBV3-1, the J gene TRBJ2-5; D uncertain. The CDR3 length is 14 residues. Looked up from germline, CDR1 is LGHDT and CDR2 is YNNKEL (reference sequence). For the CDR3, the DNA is TGTGCCAGCAGCCATCCAACGGGCGAGGAGACCCAGTCCTTC. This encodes CASSHPTGEETQSF.

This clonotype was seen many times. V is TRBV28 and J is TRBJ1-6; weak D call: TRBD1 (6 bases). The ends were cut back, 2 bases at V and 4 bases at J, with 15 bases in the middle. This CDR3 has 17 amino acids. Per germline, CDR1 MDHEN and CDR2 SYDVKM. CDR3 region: CASSLTSRGRYNSPLHF. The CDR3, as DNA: TGTGCCAGCAGTTTAACTAGCAGGGGCCGTTATAATTCACCCCTCCACTTT. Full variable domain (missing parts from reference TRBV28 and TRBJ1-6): DVKVTQSSRYLVKRTGEKVFLECVQDMDHENMFWYRQDPGLGLRLIYFSYDVKMKEKGDIPEGYSVSREKKERFSLILESASTNQTSMYLCASSLTSRGRYNSPLHFGNGTRLTVT.

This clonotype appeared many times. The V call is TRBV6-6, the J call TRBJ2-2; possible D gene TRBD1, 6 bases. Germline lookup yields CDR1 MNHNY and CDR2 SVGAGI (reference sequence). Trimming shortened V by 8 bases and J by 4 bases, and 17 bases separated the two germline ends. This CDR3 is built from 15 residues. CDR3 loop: CASGNRQGGTGELFF. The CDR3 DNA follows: TGTGCCAGCGGAAACCGGCAAGGGGGCACCGGGGAGCTGTTTTTT.

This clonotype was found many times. The CDR3 spells CSVVTTQNTEAFF. The CDR3 DNA reads as TGCAGCGTTGTGACTACACAGAACACTGAAGCTTTCTTT. The chain joins TRBV29-1 to TRBJ1-1; D ambiguous. The germline V gene encodes CDR1 SQVTM and CDR2 ANQGSEA. This CDR3 has 13 residues. The V end was cut by 4 bases, the J end by 1 base, with 10 bases between.

DNA of the CDR3: TGTGCCAGCAGTCTCCGGACAGGGTTAGAGACCCAGTACTTC. It is translated as CASSLRTGLETQYF. V usage is TRBV12-3 or TRBV12-4 and J usage is TRBJ2-5; 8 positions match TRBD1. This CDR3 region has 14 residues. Trimming took 5 bases from V and 4 from J; bases not matched to a gene: 6.

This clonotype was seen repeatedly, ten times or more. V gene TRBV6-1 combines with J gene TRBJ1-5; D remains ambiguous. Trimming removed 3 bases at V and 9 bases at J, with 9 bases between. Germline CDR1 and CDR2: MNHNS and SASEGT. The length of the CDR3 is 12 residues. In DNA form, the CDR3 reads TGTGCCAGCAGTGACACCGATCGGCCCCAGCATTTT. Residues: CASSDTDRPQHF.

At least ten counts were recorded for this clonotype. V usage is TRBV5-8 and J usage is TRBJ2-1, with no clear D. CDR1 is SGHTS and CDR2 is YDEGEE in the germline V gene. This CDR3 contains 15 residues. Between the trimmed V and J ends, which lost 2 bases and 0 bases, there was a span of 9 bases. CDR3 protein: CASSFTTSSYNEQFF. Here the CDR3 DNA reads TGTGCCAGCAGCTTCACGACAAGCTCCTACAATGAGCAGTTCTTC. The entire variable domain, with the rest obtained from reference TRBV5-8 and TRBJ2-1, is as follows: EAGVTQSPTHLIKTRGQQATLRCSPISGHTSVYWYQQALGLGLQFLLWYDEGEERNRGNFPPRFSGRQFPNYSSELNVNALELEDSALYLCASSFTTSSYNEQFFGPGTRLTVL.

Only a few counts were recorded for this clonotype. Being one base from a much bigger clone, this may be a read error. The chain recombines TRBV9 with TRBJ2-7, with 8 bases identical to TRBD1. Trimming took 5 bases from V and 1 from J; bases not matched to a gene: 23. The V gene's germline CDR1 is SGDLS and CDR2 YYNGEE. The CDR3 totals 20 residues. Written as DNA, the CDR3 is TGTGCCAGCAGACTCTTAAGCATCCGAGAGGGACAGGCAATATCCTACGAGCAGTACTTC. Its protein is CASRLLSIREGQAISYEQYF.

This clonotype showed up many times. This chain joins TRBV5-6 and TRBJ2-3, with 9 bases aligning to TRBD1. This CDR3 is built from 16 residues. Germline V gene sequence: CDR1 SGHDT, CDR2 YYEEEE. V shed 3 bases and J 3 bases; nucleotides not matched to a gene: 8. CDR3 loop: CASSYTGGAGTDTQYF. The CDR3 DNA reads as TGTGCCAGCAGCTACACAGGGGGCGCCGGTACAGATACGCAGTATTTT.